These 31 T cell receptor beta chains were sequenced from one sample in a study of early T cells in non-severe SARS-CoV-2 infection (dated by TCRdb to about 2021). The library came from 5' RACE. These reads were obtained on a NextSeq 500. In TCRdb, the public reads were trimmed at Q25 with fastp and aligned with MiXCR, with productive beta chains retained. Each entry is one CDR3 protein sequence, shown with its most common DNA and genes. The sample contains about 54,000 distinct CDR3 sequences, more than 6.5% of them found a single time. Of the sample, roughly 5.6% is held by the ten largest clones. Sequencing was performed on whole blood, taken at baseline. These receptors were collected from an adult who was a healthcare worker with PCR-confirmed SARS-CoV-2 infection or an uninfected control (not recorded which).

The table lists this clonotype with a few counts. V and J are TRBV29-1 and TRBJ2-5; D may be TRBD2 (5 bases). V gave up 3 bases and J gave up 5 bases, with 16 bases separating them. This CDR3 region has 14 residues. From germline, CDR1 is SQVTM and CDR2 ANQGSEA. The CDR3 DNA is TGCAGCGTTGACTTCGGACTGCCTCCCGAGACCCAGTACTTC. Translation gives CSVDFGLPPETQYF.

The chain uses TRBV2 and TRBJ1-3; D ambiguous. Germline lookup yields CDR1 SNHLY and CDR2 FYNNEI. V gave up 2 bases and J gave up 1 base, with 9 bases separating them. The CDR3 covers 15 residues. CDR3 in DNA: TGTGCCAGCAGTGAATGGGGTAATTCTGGAAACACCATATATTTT. Protein product: CASSEWGNSGNTIYF. Using reference TRBV2 and TRBJ1-3 for the parts outside the CDR3, the full variable domain is EPEVTQTPSHQVTQMGQEVILRCVPISNHLYFYWYRQILGQKVEFLVSFYNNEISEKSEIFDDQFSVERPDGSNFTLKIRSTKLEDSAMYFCASSEWGNSGNTIYFGEGSWLTVV.

The table lists this clonotype with many counts. The chain employs TRBV19 and TRBJ2-1; D tentatively fits TRBD1 or TRBD2 (6 bases each). Trimming took off 1 base at V and 8 bases at J, with 18 bases between the two ends. This CDR3 contains 16 residues. Per germline, CDR1 LNHDA and CDR2 SQIVND (reference sequence). CDR3 DNA sequence: TGTGCCAGTAGTATAGGGGGGGCAGGGTTTCGTTATGAGCAGTTCTTC. Translated: CASSIGGAGFRYEQFF.

This clonotype was picked up many times. This chain links TRBV21-1 with TRBJ2-1; TRBD2, the D gene given by the table, was not confirmed from the DNA. TRBV21-1 is annotated as a pseudogene. The CDR3 consists of 16 residues. The CDR3 region is CASSKMPRASYNEQFF. CDR3 nucleotides: TGTGCCAGCAGCAAAATGCCTAGGGCATCCTACAATGAGCAGTTCTTC.

Of note for this clonotype: Possible read error: a much larger clone is one base away. This chain joins TRBV28 and TRBJ2-1, with no clear D. V was clipped by 5 bases and J by 6 bases, with 14 bases between them. The CDR3 is 14 amino acids. CDR1 is MDHEN, CDR2 SYDVKM, per germline. CDR3 in amino acids: CASSPLDTLNEQFF. The CDR3 nucleotides read TGTGCCAGCAGTCCGCTCGACACCCTCAATGAGCAGTTCTTC.

This clonotype was found many times. The CDR3, as DNA: TGTGCCAGTAGTGCGGCAGGGGCGCTTACGGAAAAACTGTTTTTT. Its protein product is CASSAAGALTEKLFF. This rearrangement joins TRBV19 to TRBJ1-4, with D maybe TRBD1 (6 bases). Trimming shortened V by 5 bases and J by 8 bases, and 18 bases separated the two germline ends. The CDR3 runs 15 residues. Germline CDR1 LNHDA, CDR2 SQIVND (reference sequence).

This clonotype was picked up many times. V usage is TRBV7-2 and J usage is TRBJ1-2, with TRBD1 matching 11 bases. V lost 1 base, J lost 4 bases, and 5 bases stayed unmatched. The CDR3 runs to 16 residues. Germline CDR1 SGHTA, CDR2 FQGNSA. The chain's CDR3 is CASSLGGQGVSYGYTF. The CDR3 DNA reads TGTGCCAGCAGCTTAGGGGGACAGGGGGTGAGCTATGGCTACACCTTC.

Many counts were recorded for this clonotype. DNA for the CDR3: TGTGCCAGCGCAAAACCAGGGGGAGGAGGCTATGGCTACACCTTC. This translates into CASAKPGGGGYGYTF. This rearrangement joins TRBV6-5 to TRBJ1-2; 7 positions match TRBD1. CDR3 size: 15 residues. V shed 8 bases and J 4 bases; nucleotides not matched to a gene: 13. Germline-derived CDR1 and CDR2 are MNHEY and SVGAGI.

This clonotype was picked up many times. V usage is TRBV5-1 and J usage is TRBJ2-7, with a possible D match to TRBD1 (6 bases). This CDR3 has 14 residues. CDR1 SGHRS and CDR2 YFSETQ come from the germline V gene. Trimming shortened V by 4 bases and J by 4 bases, and 15 bases separated the two germline ends. This chain's CDR3 is CASSGDDRRYEQYF. CDR3 nucleotides: TGCGCCAGCAGCGGTGATGACAGGCGTTACGAGCAGTACTTC.

In its sample, this clonotype was seen a few times. V is TRBV5-1 and J is TRBJ2-5, with D perhaps TRBD1 (6 bases). Per the germline V gene, CDR1 is SGHRS and CDR2 is YFSETQ. Trimming shortened V by 7 bases and J by 1 base, and 11 bases separated the two germline ends. The CDR3 length is 13 residues. The CDR3 DNA reads as TGCGCCAGCTTCGGACAGTTCCAAGAGACCCAGTACTTC. Its translation is CASFGQFQETQYF.

The chain links TRBV7-9 to TRBJ1-2; TRBD1 matches 7 bases. CDR3 length: 14 residues. V dropped 1 base and J dropped 6; count of bases not matched to a gene: 5. Germline V gene data show CDR1 as SEHNR and CDR2 as FQNEAQ (reference sequence). CDR3 amino acids: CASSLVGTVNGYTF. The CDR3 DNA is TGTGCCAGCAGCTTAGTTGGGACAGTTAATGGCTACACCTTC.

This clonotype was seen ten or more times. The CDR3 sequence: CASSQAGAIAKNIQYF. The CDR3 nucleotides are TGTGCCAGCAGCCAAGCAGGGGCGATAGCCAAAAACATTCAGTACTTC. The chain uses TRBV3-1 and TRBJ2-4; tentative D call: TRBD1 (6 bases). V was trimmed by 1 base and J by 0 bases, leaving 10 bases between them. The CDR3 covers 16 residues. CDR1 is LGHDT and CDR2 is YNNKEL in the germline V gene (reference sequence).

The table lists this clonotype with many counts. Written as DNA, the CDR3 is TGCAGCGCTGGGGTGACAGGGGGCTACACTGAAGCTTTCTTT. It codes for CSAGVTGGYTEAFF. The V and J genes are TRBV29-1 and TRBJ1-1; 10 bases line up with TRBD1. V was clipped by 7 bases and J by 3 bases; unmatched bases: 8. Germline CDR1 SQVTM, CDR2 ANQGSEA. The CDR3 length is 14 residues.

This clonotype has only a few counts. V is TRBV19 and J is TRBJ2-1, with 11 bases aligning to TRBD2. CDR3 length equals 15 residues. CDR1 is LNHDA and CDR2 is SQIVND in the germline V gene (reference sequence). V dropped 3 bases and J dropped 5; count of bases not matched to a gene: 3. CDR3 sequence: CASSMASGGHNEQFF. The CDR3, as DNA: TGTGCCAGTAGTATGGCTAGCGGGGGGCACAATGAGCAGTTCTTC.

This clonotype has a count of ten or more. DNA for the CDR3: TGTGCCAGCAGTGACGGAGGGGCTGAAGCTTTCTTT. Translation: CASSDGGAEAFF. V gene TRBV6-4 combines with J gene TRBJ1-1, with a tentative D call TRBD1 (5 bases). Trimming took 2 bases from V and 6 from J, leaving 7 bases between them. CDR3 length: 12 residues. Germline CDR1 reads MRHNA; CDR2 reads SNTAGT.

This clonotype was counted a few times. The J gene is TRBJ1-5, the V gene TRBV12-3 or TRBV12-4, with TRBD1 matching 8 bases. Germline trimming cut 6 bases from V and 3 bases from J; bases unmatched to any gene: 7. This CDR3 region has 15 residues. The DNA for the CDR3 is TGTGCCAGCAGCCCGACAGGGGCAGACAATCAGCCCCAGCATTTT. This encodes CASSPTGADNQPQHF.

This clonotype was seen at least ten times. The V gene is TRBV9, the J gene TRBJ2-7; D perhaps matches TRBD1 (5 bases). The CDR3 is 13 amino acids. CDR1 SGDLS and CDR2 YYNGEE come from the germline V gene. With 2 bases removed from V and 6 bases from J, the gap between germline ends came to 12 bases. CDR3 sequence reads: CASSVQGTGEQYF. CDR3 in DNA: TGTGCCAGCAGCGTGCAGGGTACCGGCGAGCAGTACTTC. The variable domain in full, with the rest retrieved from reference TRBV9 and TRBJ2-7, is DSGVTQTPKHLITATGQRVTLRCSPRSGDLSVYWYQQSLDQGLQFLIQYYNGEERAKGNILERFSAQQFPDLHSELNLSSLELGDSALYFCASSVQGTGEQYFGPGTRLTVT.

The chain joins TRBV6-2 or TRBV6-3 to TRBJ1-5, with 7 bases lining up with TRBD1. CDR3 length equals 13 residues. V was clipped by 5 bases and J by 6 bases; unmatched bases: 4. CDR1 MNHEY and CDR2 SVGEGT come from the germline V gene. The CDR3 spells CASSDRASQPQHF. The CDR3 DNA sequence: TGTGCCAGCAGTGACAGGGCTAGTCAGCCCCAGCATTTT.

Only a few counts were recorded for this clonotype. J is TRBJ2-5 and V is TRBV5-6; a possible D gene is TRBD2 (6 bases). Germline CDR1 reads SGHDT; CDR2 reads YYEEEE. Trimming removed 4 bases from V and 5 bases from J, with 12 bases in between. The CDR3 covers 13 residues. CDR3 in amino acids: CASSGRYSETQYF. CDR3 DNA sequence: TGTGCCAGCAGCGGGAGGTATAGCGAGACCCAGTACTTC. The complete variable domain, with remaining parts taken from reference TRBV5-6 and TRBJ2-5, reads DAGVTQSPTHLIKTRGQQVTLRCSPKSGHDTVSWYQQALGQGPQFIFQYYEEEERQRGNFPDRFSGHQFPNYSSELNVNALLLGDSALYLCASSGRYSETQYFGPGTRLLVL.

In this sample, this clonotype turned up a few times. V gene TRBV7-6 combines with J gene TRBJ2-3, with 7 positions matching TRBD2. The V gene's germline CDR1 is SGHVS and CDR2 FNYEAQ. CDR3 length equals 18 residues. Trimming at V came to 0 bases and at J to 2 bases, leaving 11 bases not matched to a gene. The CDR3 protein is CASSLAPPASGVTDTQYF. The CDR3 DNA follows: TGTGCCAGCAGCTTAGCCCCCCCCGCCAGCGGGGTCACAGATACGCAGTATTTT.

This clonotype was found many times. This rearrangement joins TRBV5-4 to TRBJ2-3, with 14 bases that match TRBD2. Unmatched junction bases numbered 8, after V lost 3 bases and J lost 5 bases. CDR3 length equals 17 residues. Germline CDR1 is SGHNT and CDR2 is YYREEE (reference sequence). CDR3: CASSSEVGLAGGDTQYF. Written as DNA, the CDR3 is TGTGCCAGCAGCTCGGAAGTCGGACTAGCGGGGGGAGATACGCAGTATTTT.

The CDR3 is CASIPGQVANTQYF. CDR3 coding DNA: TGTGCCAGCATCCCGGGACAGGTGGCGAATACGCAGTATTTT. The chain carries TRBV28 and TRBJ2-3, with TRBD1 matching 8 bases. The CDR3 totals 14 residues. Germline-derived CDR1 and CDR2 are MDHEN and SYDVKM. The ends lost 7 bases at V and 7 bases at J; junction bases unmatched: 10.

V is TRBV7-8 and J is TRBJ2-1; TRBD2 is a possible D gene (6 bases). CDR3 length: 14 residues. V shed 0 bases and J shed 10 bases, with 13 bases lying between them. Per germline, CDR1 SGHVS and CDR2 FQNEAQ. The CDR3 protein is CASSLAASDGEQFF. The CDR3 DNA is TGTGCCAGCAGCTTAGCGGCTAGCGATGGGGAGCAGTTCTTC. The full variable domain, its missing parts supplied by reference TRBV7-8 and TRBJ2-1, is GAGVSQSPRYKVAKRGQDVALRCDPISGHVSLFWYQQALGQGPEFLTYFQNEAQLDKSGLPSDRFFAERPEGSVSTLKIQRTQQEDSAVYLCASSLAASDGEQFFGPGTRLTVL.

This clonotype was seen a few times. The rearrangement links TRBV6-1 to TRBJ2-3; D is unclear. Germline-derived CDR1 and CDR2 are MNHNS and SASEGT. The CDR3 runs to 15 residues. The ends were cut back, 2 bases at V and 5 bases at J, with 14 bases in the middle. CDR3 in amino acids: CASSENEIIRDTQYF. Here the CDR3 DNA reads TGTGCCAGCAGTGAAAATGAGATAATTAGAGATACGCAGTATTTT.

This chain links TRBV11-2 with TRBJ2-4; possibly TRBD2 for D (6 bases). Trimming removed 5 bases from V and 3 bases from J, with 32 bases in between. Germline lookup yields CDR1 SGHAT and CDR2 FQNNGV. The CDR3 spans 21 residues. CDR3 residues: CASSQPGLLKSGQLDKNIQYF. DNA for the CDR3: TGTGCCAGCAGCCAACCGGGACTTCTGAAAAGTGGCCAACTCGACAAAAACATTCAGTACTTC.

This clonotype was counted at least ten times. The chain joins TRBV20-1 to TRBJ2-7, with D perhaps being TRBD1 or TRBD2 (5 bases each). The V and J ends lost 0 bases and 2 bases respectively, with 11 bases between them. CDR3 size: 14 residues. From germline, CDR1 is DFQATT and CDR2 SNEGSKA (reference sequence). CDR3 coding DNA: TGCAGTGCTAGAGAAGGGACGGCAACCTACGAGCAGTACTTC. Amino acid sequence: CSAREGTATYEQYF.

V and J are TRBV4-3 and TRBJ2-3, with 8 bases fitting TRBD1. The CDR3 contains 17 residues. Germline V lookup: CDR1 LGHNA, CDR2 YSLEER. V trimming: 0 bases; J trimming: 4 bases; junction bases outside the gene matches: 9. CDR3 sequence reads: CASSQEGVGQAADTQYF. The DNA of the CDR3 is TGCGCCAGCAGCCAAGAAGGCGTGGGACAGGCCGCAGATACGCAGTATTTT.

This clonotype has a count of ten or more. The CDR3 loop is CASSWTGETQYF. In DNA, the CDR3 is TGTGCCAGCAGCTGGACAGGGGAGACCCAGTACTTC. This chain connects TRBV7-2 to TRBJ2-5, with 8 bases lining up with TRBD1. Germline V gives CDR1 SGHTA, CDR2 FQGNSA. Trimming cost V 4 bases and J 5 bases; bases outside gene matches: 0. The CDR3 loop spans 12 amino acids.

V is TRBV3-2 and J is TRBJ2-1; TRBD2, as called in the table, went unchecked against the DNA. TRBV3-2 is described as a pseudogene. The CDR3 length is 18 residues. CDR3 nucleotide sequence: TGTGCCAGCAGCCAAGCTTTACTAGCGGGGGGGCGTTACAATGAGCAGTTCTTC. Amino acids: CASSQALLAGGRYNEQFF.

This clonotype was counted at least ten times. This chain joins TRBV7-8 and TRBJ1-2; D unresolved. Germline V lookup: CDR1 SGHVS, CDR2 FQNEAQ. This CDR3 has 16 residues. V dropped 2 bases and J dropped 2 bases, with 15 bases sitting between them. As DNA, the CDR3 is TGTGCCAGCAGCTTACCAATTTACGAGGAGAACTATGGCTACACCTTC. Translating gives CASSLPIYEENYGYTF.

A few counts support this clonotype. J is TRBJ2-1 and V is TRBV2, with 8 nucleotides matching TRBD2. J lost 0 bases, V lost 6 bases, and 4 bases had no gene match. Germline values: CDR1 SNHLY, CDR2 FYNNEI. The CDR3 sequence is 15 residues long. The CDR3 here is CASRTAGGSYNEQFF. As DNA, the CDR3 is TGTGCCAGCAGGACGGCGGGGGGCTCCTACAATGAGCAGTTCTTC.